This TCR beta chain stems from a study of shared clonotypes between healthy human individuals. The germline CDR1 and CDR2 sequences are SGHTS and YDEGEE. CDR3 length: 15 amino acids. With 10 bases removed from V and 4 bases from J, the gap between germline ends came to 24 bases. The assay was immunoSEQ multiplex PCR, and TCRdb's table has in-frame clones only and misses some. The sample lists about 2.1 million clones, about 92% occurring once. CD45RO-negative, CCR7-selected cells formed the naive CD8 fraction, which excluded terminally differentiated effector memory CD45RA+ cells. Sequencing was performed on naive CD8+ T cells from PBMCs. The genes are TRBV5-8 and TRBJ2-7; maybe TRBD2 (9 bases). The receptor comes from a man younger than 30 in good health. Some clones in this sample may be carry-over from other donors' samples. CDR3 DNA: TGTGCCGCAGGACAGGGTGGGACTAGCTGGTACGAGCAGTACTTC. Its protein is CAAGQGGTSWYEQYF.